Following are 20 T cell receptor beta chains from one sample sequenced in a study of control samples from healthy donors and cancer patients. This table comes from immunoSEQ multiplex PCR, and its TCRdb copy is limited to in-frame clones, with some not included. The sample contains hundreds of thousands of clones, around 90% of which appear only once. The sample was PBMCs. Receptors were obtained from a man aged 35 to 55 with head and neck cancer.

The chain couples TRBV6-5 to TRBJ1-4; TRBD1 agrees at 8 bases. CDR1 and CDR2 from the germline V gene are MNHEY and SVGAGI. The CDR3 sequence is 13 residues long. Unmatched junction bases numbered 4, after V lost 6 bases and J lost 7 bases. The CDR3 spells CASSGQGGEKLFF. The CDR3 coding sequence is TGTGCCAGCAGCGGACAGGGAGGTGAAAAACTGTTTTTT.

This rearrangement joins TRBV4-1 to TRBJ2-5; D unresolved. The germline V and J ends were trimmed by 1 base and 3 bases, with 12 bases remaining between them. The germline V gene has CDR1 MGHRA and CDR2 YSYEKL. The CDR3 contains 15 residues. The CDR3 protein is CASSQVSQAEETQYF. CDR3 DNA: TGCGCCAGCAGCCAAGTATCGCAGGCCGAAGAGACCCAGTACTTC.

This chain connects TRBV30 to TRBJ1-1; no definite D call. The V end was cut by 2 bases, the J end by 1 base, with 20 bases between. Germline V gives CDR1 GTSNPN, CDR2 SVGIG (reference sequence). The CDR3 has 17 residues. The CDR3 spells CAWSTIIPLDPNTEAFF. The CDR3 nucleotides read TGTGCCTGGAGTACGATAATACCTTTAGATCCGAACACTGAAGCTTTCTTT.

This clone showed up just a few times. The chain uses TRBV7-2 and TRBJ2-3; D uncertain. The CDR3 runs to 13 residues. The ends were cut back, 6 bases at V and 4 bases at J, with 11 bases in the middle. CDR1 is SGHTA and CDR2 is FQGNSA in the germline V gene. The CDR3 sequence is CASRKEPPDTQYF. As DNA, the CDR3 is TGTGCCAGCAGGAAAGAACCCCCAGATACGCAGTATTTT.

The chain's CDR3 is CSVEGGNSGNTIYF. DNA for the CDR3: TGCAGCGTTGAAGGGGGGAACTCTGGAAACACCATATATTTT. The V and J genes are TRBV29-1 and TRBJ1-3; D may be TRBD1 (5 bases). V was shortened by 1 base and J by 0 bases, with 7 bases between the two germline ends. The V gene's germline CDR1 is SQVTM and CDR2 ANQGSEA. This CDR3 contains 14 residues. Filled out from reference TRBV29-1 and TRBJ1-3, the complete variable domain reads SAVISQKPSRDICQRGTSLTIQCQVDSQVTMMFWYRQQPGQSLTLIATANQGSEATYESGFVIDKFPISRPNLTFSTLTVSNMSPEDSSIYLCSVEGGNSGNTIYFGEGSWLTVV.

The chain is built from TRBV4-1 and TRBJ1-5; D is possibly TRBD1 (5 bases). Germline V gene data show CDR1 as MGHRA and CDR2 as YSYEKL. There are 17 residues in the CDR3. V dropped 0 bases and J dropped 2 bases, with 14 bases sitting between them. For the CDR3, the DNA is TGCGCCAGCAGCCAAGATCGGGCAGGGTACGGCAATCAGCCCCAGCATTTT. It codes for CASSQDRAGYGNQPQHF.

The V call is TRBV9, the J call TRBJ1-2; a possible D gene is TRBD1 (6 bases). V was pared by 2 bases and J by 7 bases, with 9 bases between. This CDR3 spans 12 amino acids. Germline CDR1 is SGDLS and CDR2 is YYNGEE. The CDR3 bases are TGTGCCAGCAGCGTGGGGGCATCTGGCTACACCTTC. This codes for CASSVGASGYTF.

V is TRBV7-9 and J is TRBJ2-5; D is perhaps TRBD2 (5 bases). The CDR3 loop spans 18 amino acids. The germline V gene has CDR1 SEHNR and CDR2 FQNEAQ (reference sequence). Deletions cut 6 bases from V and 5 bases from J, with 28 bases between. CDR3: CASSVFLSLRERRETQYF. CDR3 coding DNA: TGTGCCAGCAGTGTGTTCTTATCCTTGAGGGAGAGGCGGGAGACCCAGTACTTC.

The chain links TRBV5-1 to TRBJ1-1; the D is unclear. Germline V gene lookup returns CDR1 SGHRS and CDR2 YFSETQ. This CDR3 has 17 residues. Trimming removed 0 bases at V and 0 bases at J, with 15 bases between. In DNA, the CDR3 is TGCGCCAGCAGCTTGGAGAGGGCAGGACTGTTGAACACTGAAGCTTTCTTT. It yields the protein CASSLERAGLLNTEAFF.

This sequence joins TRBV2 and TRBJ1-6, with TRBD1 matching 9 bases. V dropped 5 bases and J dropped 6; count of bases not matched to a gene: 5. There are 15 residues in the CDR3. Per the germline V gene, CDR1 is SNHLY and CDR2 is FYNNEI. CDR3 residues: CASSYRGRGNSPLHF. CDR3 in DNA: TGTGCCAGCAGTTACAGGGGGCGAGGTAATTCACCCCTCCACTTT.

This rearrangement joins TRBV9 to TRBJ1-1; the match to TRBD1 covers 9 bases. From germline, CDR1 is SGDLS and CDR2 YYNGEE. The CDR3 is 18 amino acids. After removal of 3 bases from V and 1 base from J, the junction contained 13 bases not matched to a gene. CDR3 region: CASSGDRDRWRANTEAFF. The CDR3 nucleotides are TGTGCCAGCAGCGGGGACAGGGACCGATGGAGGGCGAACACTGAAGCTTTCTTT.

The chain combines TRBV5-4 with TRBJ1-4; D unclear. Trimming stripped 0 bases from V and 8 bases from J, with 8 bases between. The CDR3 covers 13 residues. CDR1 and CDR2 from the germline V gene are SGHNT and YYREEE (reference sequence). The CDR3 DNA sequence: TGTGCCAGCAGCTTGGATGGTGGCGAAAAACTGTTTTTT. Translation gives CASSLDGGEKLFF.

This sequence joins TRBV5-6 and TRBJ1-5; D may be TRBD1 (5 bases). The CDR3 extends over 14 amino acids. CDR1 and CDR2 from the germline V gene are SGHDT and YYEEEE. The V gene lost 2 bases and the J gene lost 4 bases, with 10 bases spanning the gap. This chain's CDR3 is CASSFQGPNQPQHF. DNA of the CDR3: TGTGCCAGCAGCTTTCAGGGCCCGAATCAGCCCCAGCATTTT.

CDR3: CATSDPGTDEAGGEKLFF. The CDR3 coding sequence is TGTGCCACCAGTGATCCCGGGACAGATGAAGCTGGGGGGGAAAAACTGTTTTTT. The chain uses TRBV24-1 and TRBJ1-4; TRBD1 matches at 7 bases. The length of the CDR3 is 18 residues. The trim removed 3 bases at V and 8 bases at J, leaving 17 bases unmatched. Germline values: CDR1 KGHDR, CDR2 SFDVKD.

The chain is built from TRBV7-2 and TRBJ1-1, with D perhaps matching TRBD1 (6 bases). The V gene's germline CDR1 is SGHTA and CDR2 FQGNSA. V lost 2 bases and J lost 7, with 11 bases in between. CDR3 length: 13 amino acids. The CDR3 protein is CASSLQGMVEAFF. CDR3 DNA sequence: TGTGCCAGCAGCTTACAGGGGATGGTTGAAGCTTTCTTT.

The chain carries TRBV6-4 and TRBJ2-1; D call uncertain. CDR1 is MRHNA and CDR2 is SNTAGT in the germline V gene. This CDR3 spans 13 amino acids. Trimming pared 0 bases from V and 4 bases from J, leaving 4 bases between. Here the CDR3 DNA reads TGTGCCAGCAGTGACTCGACGTACAATGAGCAGTTCTTC. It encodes CASSDSTYNEQFF.

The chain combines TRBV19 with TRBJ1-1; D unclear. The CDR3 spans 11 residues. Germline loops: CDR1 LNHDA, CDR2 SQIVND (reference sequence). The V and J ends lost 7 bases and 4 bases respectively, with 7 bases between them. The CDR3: CASKAGTEAFF. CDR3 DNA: TGTGCCAGTAAGGCAGGCACTGAAGCTTTCTTT. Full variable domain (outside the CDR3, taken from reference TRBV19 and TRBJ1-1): DGGITQSPKYLFRKEGQNVTLSCEQNLNHDAMYWYRQDPGQGLRLIYYSQIVNDFQKGDIAEGYSVSREKKESFPLTVTSAQKNPTAFYLCASKAGTEAFFGQGTRLTVV.

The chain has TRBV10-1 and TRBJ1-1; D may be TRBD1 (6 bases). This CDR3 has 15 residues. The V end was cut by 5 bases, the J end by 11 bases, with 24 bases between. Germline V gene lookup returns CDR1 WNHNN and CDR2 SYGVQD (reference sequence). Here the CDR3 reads CASSQEGGPAGFAFF. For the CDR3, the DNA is TGCGCCAGCAGTCAAGAAGGGGGGCCCGCTGGATTCGCTTTCTTT.

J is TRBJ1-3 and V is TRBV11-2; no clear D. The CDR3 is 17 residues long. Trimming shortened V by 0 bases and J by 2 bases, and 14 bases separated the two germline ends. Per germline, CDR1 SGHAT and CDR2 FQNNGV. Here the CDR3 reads CASSLDRGYSPGNTIYF. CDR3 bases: TGTGCCAGCAGCTTAGATCGGGGATACTCACCTGGAAACACCATATATTTT.

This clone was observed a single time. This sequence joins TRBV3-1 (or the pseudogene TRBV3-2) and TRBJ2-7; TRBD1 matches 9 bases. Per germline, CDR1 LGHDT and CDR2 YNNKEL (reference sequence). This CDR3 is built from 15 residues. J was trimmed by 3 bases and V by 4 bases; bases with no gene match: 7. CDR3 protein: CASSPRLTGGYEQYF. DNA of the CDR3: TGTGCCAGCAGCCCACGGCTGACAGGGGGCTACGAGCAGTACTTC.